One and the same sample provided the 9 T cell receptor beta chains below, sequenced in a study of follicular helper T cells after annual influenza vaccination. Specified time point: 2015-2016 season, 7 days after influenza vaccination. The repertoire was sequenced with immunoSEQ multiplex PCR; TCRdb's copy has only in-frame clones and lacks some. The data contain about 5,000 clones, under 85% of them seen just once; the ten biggest clones take up approximately 1.1%. The input for sequencing was CXCR5+ CD38- circulating T follicular helper cells from blood, taken 7 days after influenza vaccination. Subset specified: circulating Tfh, non-naive CD4+CXCR5+PD-1+ (ICOS+CD38+ or ICOS-CD38-). The receptor source for this set is an adult who received the influenza vaccine.

The sample holds one count of this clone. The chain joins TRBV7-2 to TRBJ2-3; possible D gene TRBD1, 6 bases. Germline V gene lookup returns CDR1 SGHTA and CDR2 FQGNSA. V was clipped by 5 bases and J by 2 bases, with 11 bases between them. CDR3 length equals 14 residues. The CDR3 reads CASSRGGVTDTQYF. The CDR3 nucleotides read TGTGCCAGCAGCCGAGGGGGTGTCACAGATACGCAGTATTTT.

This chain uses TRBV9 with TRBJ1-3; 7 bases are a match to TRBD1. Looked up from germline, CDR1 is SGDLS and CDR2 is YYNGEE. The trim removed 0 bases at V and 2 bases at J, leaving 2 bases unmatched. This CDR3 is built from 15 residues. CDR3: CASSVETGAGNTIYF. CDR3 in DNA: TGTGCCAGCAGCGTAGAAACAGGGGCTGGAAACACCATATATTTT.

The chain joins TRBV29-1 to TRBJ2-3; 7 bases match TRBD1. Germline CDR1 SQVTM, CDR2 ANQGSEA. The CDR3 length is 14 residues. V was pared by 6 bases and J by 0 bases, with 6 bases of the junction left unmatched. This CDR3 reads CSVRDRGSTDTQYF. The CDR3 DNA is TGCAGCGTGAGGGACAGAGGGAGCACAGATACGCAGTATTTT.

A few counts support this clone. The chain uses TRBV11-2 and TRBJ2-7; 7 bases align to TRBD2. V lost 7 bases, J lost 7 bases, and 13 bases stayed unmatched. The CDR3 length is 14 residues. CDR1 and CDR2 from the germline V gene are SGHAT and FQNNGV. The CDR3 loop reads CASTPDSAAGEQYF. CDR3 bases: TGTGCCAGCACCCCCGACTCAGCAGCGGGGGAGCAGTACTTC.

The rearrangement joins TRBV7-9 to TRBJ2-5; D is perhaps TRBD2 (6 bases). CDR3 length equals 15 residues. The V end was cut by 2 bases, the J end by 3 bases, with 13 bases between. The V gene's germline CDR1 is SEHNR and CDR2 FQNEAQ (reference sequence). The CDR3 bases are TGTGCCAGCAGCTTATTGCCCCTAGCGAAAGAGACCCAGTACTTC. Translating it yields CASSLLPLAKETQYF.

The CDR3 here is CASSSEGGNTIYF. The CDR3 DNA reads TGCGCCAGCAGCTCTGAAGGTGGAAACACCATATATTTT. V is TRBV5-1 and J is TRBJ1-3, with D uncertain. This CDR3 spans 13 amino acids. The germline V gene encodes CDR1 SGHRS and CDR2 YFSETQ. Trimming took off 3 bases at V and 3 bases at J, with 7 bases between the two ends. Supplemented by reference TRBV5-1 and TRBJ1-3, the full variable domain reads KAGVTQTPRYLIKTRGQQVTLSCSPISGHRSVSWYQQTPGQGLQFLFEYFSETQRNKGNFPGRFSGRQFSNSRSEMNVSTLELGDSALYLCASSSEGGNTIYFGEGSWLTVV.

The genes are TRBV7-8 and TRBJ2-5, with 9 positions matching TRBD2. V shed 6 bases and J 5 bases; nucleotides not matched to a gene: 13. This CDR3 spans 16 amino acids. Looked up from germline, CDR1 is SGHVS and CDR2 is FQNEAQ. CDR3 amino acids: CASRPALRGGLETQYF. The DNA of the CDR3 is TGTGCCAGCAGGCCAGCCTTGCGGGGGGGCCTTGAGACCCAGTACTTC.

In this sample, this clone turned up a few times. This rearrangement joins TRBV18 to TRBJ2-3, with no clear D. Trimming took 2 bases from V and 4 from J, leaving 13 bases between them. The germline V gene has CDR1 KGHSH and CDR2 LQKENI. This CDR3 has 15 residues. The CDR3 region is CASSPMPNRPDTQYF. The CDR3, as DNA: TGTGCCAGCTCACCAATGCCTAACCGGCCAGATACGCAGTATTTT.

The rearrangement joins TRBV13 to TRBJ2-3; weak D call: TRBD2 (7 bases). This CDR3 contains 16 residues. Germline V gene sequence: CDR1 PRHDT, CDR2 FYEKMQ (reference sequence). The V gene lost 5 bases and the J gene lost 2 bases, with 17 bases spanning the gap. The CDR3 nucleotides read TGTGCCAGCAGCGCGAGGGGGGGTACCTTCACAGATACGCAGTATTTT. It is translated as CASSARGGTFTDTQYF.